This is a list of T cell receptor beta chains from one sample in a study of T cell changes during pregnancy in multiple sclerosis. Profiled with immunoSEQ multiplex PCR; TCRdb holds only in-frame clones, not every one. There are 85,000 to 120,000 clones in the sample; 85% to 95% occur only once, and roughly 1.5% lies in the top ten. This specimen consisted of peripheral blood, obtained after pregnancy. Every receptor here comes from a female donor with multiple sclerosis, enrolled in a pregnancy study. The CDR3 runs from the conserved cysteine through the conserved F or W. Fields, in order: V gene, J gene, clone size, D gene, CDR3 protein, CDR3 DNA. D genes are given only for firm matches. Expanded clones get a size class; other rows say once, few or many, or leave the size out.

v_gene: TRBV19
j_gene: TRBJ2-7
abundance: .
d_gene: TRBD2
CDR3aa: CASSIFGREGYEQYF
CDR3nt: TGTGCCAGTAGTATCTTCGGGCGGGAGGGGTACGAGCAGTACTTC

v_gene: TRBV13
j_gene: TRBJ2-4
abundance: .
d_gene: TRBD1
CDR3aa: CASSSGTEKNIQYF
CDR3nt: TGTGCCAGCAGCTCCGGGACAGAGAAAAACATTCAGTACTTC

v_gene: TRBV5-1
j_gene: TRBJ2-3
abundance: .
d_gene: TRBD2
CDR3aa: CASSVETSGRADTQYF
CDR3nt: TGCGCCAGCAGCGTGGAGACTAGCGGGAGGGCAGATACGCAGTATTTT

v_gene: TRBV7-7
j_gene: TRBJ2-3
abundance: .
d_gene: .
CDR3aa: CASSLDSTDTQYF
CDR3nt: TGTGCCAGCAGCTTGGACTCTACAGATACGCAGTATTTT

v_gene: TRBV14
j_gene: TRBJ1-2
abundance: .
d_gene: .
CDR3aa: CASSQDIGRGYTF
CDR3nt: TGTGCCAGCAGCCAAGATATCGGTAGAGGCTACACCTTC

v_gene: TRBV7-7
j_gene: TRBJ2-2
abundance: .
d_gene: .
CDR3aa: CASSLYRDTGELFF
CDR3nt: TGTGCCAGCAGCTTATATCGGGACACCGGGGAGCTGTTTTTT

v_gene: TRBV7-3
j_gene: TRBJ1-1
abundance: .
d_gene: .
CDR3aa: CASAESGTLNTEAFF
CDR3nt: TGTGCCAGCGCCGAGTCCGGGACACTAAACACTGAAGCTTTCTTT

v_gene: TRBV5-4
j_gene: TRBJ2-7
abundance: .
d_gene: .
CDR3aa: CASSSGSGSYEQYF
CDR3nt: TGTGCCAGCAGCTCCGGTAGCGGCTCCTACGAGCAGTACTTC

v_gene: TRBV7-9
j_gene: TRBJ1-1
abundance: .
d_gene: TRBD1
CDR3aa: CASSSRDRVNTEAFF
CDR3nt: TGTGCCAGCAGTAGCCGGGACAGAGTTAACACTGAAGCTTTCTTT

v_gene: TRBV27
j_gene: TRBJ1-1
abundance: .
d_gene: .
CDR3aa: CASSLHYRVGTEAFF
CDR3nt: TGTGCCAGCAGCCTTCATTACAGGGTTGGTACTGAAGCTTTCTTT

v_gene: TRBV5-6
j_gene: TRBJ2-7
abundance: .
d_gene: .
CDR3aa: CASSLSRFTLSYEQYF
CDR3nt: TGTGCCAGCAGCTTATCGCGGTTTACCTTATCCTACGAGCAGTACTTC

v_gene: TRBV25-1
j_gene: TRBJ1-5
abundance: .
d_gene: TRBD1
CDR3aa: CASSGQGSQPQHF
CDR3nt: TGTGCCAGCAGTGGACAGGGTAGCCAGCCCCAGCATTTT

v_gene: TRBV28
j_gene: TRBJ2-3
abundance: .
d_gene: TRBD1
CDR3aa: CASSSDRSDTQYF
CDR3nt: TGTGCCAGCAGTTCGGACAGGTCAGATACGCAGTATTTT

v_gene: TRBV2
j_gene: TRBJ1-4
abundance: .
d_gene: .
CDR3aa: CASSGGRGRTNEKLFF
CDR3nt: TGTGCCAGCAGTGGGGGCAGGGGTAGGACTAATGAAAAACTGTTTTTT

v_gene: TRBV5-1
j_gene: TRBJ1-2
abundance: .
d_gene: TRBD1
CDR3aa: CASRLDGTDLTRRGYTF
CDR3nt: TGCGCCAGCAGATTAGATGGGACAGACTTAACCCGTAGAGGCTACACCTTC

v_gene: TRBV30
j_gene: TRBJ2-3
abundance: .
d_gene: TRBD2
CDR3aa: CAWSGLGTSGVTDTQYF
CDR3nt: TGTGCCTGGAGTGGGCTAGGGACTAGCGGGGTCACAGATACGCAGTATTTT

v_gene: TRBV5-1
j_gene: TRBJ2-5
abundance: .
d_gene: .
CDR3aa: CASSFPTETQYF
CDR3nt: TGCGCCAGCAGCTTTCCCACTGAGACCCAGTACTTC

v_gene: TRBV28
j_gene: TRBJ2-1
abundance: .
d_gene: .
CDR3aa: CASRNRVDNEQFF
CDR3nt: TGTGCCAGCAGAAACAGGGTAGACAATGAGCAGTTCTTC

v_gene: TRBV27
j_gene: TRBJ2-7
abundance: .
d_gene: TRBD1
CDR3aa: CASSSPGQGYHEQYF
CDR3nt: TGTGCCAGCAGCTCCCCGGGACAGGGTTACCACGAGCAGTACTTC

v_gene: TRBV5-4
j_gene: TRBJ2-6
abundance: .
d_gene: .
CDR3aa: CASSFYSGANVLTF
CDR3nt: TGTGCCAGCAGCTTCTACTCTGGGGCCAACGTCCTGACTTTC

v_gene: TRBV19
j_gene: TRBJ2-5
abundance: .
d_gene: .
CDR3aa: CASSLQARETQYF
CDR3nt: TGTGCCAGTAGTTTACAGGCGAGGGAGACCCAGTACTTC

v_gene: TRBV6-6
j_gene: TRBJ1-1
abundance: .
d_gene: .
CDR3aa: CASSYGPNTEAFF
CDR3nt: TGTGCCAGCAGTTACGGCCCGAACACTGAAGCTTTCTTT

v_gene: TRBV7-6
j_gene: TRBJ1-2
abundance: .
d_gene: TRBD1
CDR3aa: CASSLARDRVSQYGYTF
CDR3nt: TGTGCCAGCAGCTTAGCGCGGGACAGGGTTTCTCAATATGGCTACACCTTC

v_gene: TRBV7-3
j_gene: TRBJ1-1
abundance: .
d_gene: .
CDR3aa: CASSRGTNTEAFF
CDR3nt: TGTGCCAGCAGCCGGGGGACCAACACTGAAGCTTTCTTT

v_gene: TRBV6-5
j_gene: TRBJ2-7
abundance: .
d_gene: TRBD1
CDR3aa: CASKDGQGRAEQYF
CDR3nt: TGTGCCAGCAAGGATGGACAGGGGAGGGCCGAGCAGTACTTC

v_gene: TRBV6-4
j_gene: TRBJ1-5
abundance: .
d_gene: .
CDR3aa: CASSDSYSNQPQHF
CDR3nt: TGTGCCAGCAGTGACAGCTATAGCAATCAGCCCCAGCATTTT

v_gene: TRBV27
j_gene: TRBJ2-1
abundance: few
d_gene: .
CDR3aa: CASSLGQDNEQFF
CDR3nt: TGTGCCAGCAGTTTGGGACAAGACAATGAGCAGTTCTTC

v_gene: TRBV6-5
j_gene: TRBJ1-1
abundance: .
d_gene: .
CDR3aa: CASRRTNTEAFF
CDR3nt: TGTGCCAGCAGACGGACAAACACTGAAGCTTTCTTT

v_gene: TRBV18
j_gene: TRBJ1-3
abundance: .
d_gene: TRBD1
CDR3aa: CASSPTTGDSGNTIYF
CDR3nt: TGTGCCAGCTCTCCGACGACAGGGGACTCTGGAAACACCATATATTTT

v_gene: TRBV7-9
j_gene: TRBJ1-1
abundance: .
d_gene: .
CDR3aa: CASSPRTDTEAFF
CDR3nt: TGTGCCAGCAGCCCCAGGACAGACACTGAAGCTTTCTTT